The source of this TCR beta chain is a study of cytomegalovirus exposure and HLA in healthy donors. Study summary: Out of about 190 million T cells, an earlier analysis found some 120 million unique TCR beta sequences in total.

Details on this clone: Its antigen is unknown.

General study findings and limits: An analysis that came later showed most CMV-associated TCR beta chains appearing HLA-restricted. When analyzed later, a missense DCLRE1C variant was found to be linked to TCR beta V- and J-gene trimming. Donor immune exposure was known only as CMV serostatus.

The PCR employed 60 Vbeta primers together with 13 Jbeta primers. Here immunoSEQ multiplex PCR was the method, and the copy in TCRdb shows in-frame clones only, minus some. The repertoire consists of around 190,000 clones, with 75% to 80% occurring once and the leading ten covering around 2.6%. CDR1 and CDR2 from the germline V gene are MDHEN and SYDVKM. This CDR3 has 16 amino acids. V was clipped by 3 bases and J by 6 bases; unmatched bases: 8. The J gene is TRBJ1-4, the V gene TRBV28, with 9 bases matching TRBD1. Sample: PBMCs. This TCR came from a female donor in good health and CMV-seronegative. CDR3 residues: CASSFPQQGAHEKLFF. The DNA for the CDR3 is TGTGCCAGCAGTTTCCCCCAACAGGGGGCTCATGAAAAACTGTTTTTT.